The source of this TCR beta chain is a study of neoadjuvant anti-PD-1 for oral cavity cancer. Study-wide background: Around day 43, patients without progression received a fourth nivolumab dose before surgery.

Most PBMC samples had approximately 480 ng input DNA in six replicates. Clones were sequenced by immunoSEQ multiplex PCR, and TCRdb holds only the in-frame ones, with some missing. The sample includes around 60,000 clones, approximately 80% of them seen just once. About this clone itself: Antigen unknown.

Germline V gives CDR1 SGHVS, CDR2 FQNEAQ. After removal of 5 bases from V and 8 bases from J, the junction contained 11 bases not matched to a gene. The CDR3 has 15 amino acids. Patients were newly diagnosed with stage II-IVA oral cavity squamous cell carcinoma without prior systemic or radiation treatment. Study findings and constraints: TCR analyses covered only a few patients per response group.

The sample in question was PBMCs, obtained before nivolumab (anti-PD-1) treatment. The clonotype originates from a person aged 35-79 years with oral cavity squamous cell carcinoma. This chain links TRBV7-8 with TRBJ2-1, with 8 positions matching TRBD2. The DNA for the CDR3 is TGTGCCAGCAGCCCACTCGCGGGAGGAGGATATGAGCAGTTCTTC. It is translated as CASSPLAGGGYEQFF.